This TCR beta chain was identified in a study of T cell changes during pregnancy in multiple sclerosis. With V trimmed by 5 bases and J by 2 bases, 6 bases remained unmatched. The CDR3 extends over 14 amino acids. Germline CDR1 is SQVTM and CDR2 is ANQGSEA. Assay used: immunoSEQ multiplex PCR; TCRdb lists only in-frame clones, some missing. The table includes tens of thousands of clones, around 93% detected once. The V call is TRBV29-1, the J call TRBJ2-7; TRBD1 matches at 10 bases. The receptor's source is a female donor with multiple sclerosis, enrolled in a pregnancy study. The sequences come from peripheral blood, collected in the second trimester of pregnancy. CDR3 loop: CSVNGQGVTYEQYF. The DNA for the CDR3 is TGCAGCGTTAACGGACAGGGGGTTACCTACGAGCAGTACTTC.